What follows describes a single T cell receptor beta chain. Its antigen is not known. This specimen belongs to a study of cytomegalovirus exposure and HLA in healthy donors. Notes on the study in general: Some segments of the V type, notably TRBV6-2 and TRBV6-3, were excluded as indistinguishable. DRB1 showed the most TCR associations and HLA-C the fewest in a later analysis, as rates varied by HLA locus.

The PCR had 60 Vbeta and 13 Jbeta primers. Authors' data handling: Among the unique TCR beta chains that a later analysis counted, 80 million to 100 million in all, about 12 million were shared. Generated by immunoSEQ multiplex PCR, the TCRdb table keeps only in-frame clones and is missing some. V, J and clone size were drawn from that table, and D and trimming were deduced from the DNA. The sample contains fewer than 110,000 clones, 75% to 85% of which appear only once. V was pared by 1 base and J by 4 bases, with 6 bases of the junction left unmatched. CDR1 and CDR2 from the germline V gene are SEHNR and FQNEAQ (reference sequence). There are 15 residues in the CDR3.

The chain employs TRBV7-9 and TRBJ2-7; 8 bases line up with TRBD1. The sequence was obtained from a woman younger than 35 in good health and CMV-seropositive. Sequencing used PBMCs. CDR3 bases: TGTGCCAGCAGCTTAGGGAGACAGGGGAAATACGAGCAGTACTTC. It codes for CASSLGRQGKYEQYF.